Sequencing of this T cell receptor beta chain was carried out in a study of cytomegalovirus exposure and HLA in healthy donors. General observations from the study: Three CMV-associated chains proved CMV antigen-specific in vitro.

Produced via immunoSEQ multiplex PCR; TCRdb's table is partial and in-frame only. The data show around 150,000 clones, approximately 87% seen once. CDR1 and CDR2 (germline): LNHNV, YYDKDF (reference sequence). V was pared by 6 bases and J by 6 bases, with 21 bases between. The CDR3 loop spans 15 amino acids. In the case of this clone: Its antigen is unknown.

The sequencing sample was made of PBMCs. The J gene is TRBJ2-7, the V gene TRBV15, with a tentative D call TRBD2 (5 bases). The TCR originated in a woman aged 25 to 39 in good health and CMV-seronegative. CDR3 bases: TGTGCCACCAGAGAGGGTCTCTCTAGAACGGCCGAGCAGTACTTC. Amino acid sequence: CATREGLSRTAEQYF.